These 20 T cell receptor beta chains were all obtained from the same sample, sequenced in a study of response to subunit inactivated influenza vaccine. One entry per CDR3 protein, called by TCRdb with MiXCR from the RT-PCR reads. This repertoire shows 600,000 to 850,000 distinct CDR3 sequences, less than 15% found once; its top ten account for 7.5% to 9%. This sample comprised PBMCs from blood, obtained roughly 2 weeks before vaccination. Receptors originate from a man aged 45-65 years who received an inactivated influenza vaccine.

This clonotype was picked up many times. This chain connects TRBV19 to TRBJ1-1; TRBD1 matches at 8 bases. From germline, CDR1 is LNHDA and CDR2 SQIVND (reference sequence). With 6 bases clipped from V and 4 bases from J, the junction kept 7 bases outside the gene matches. CDR3 length: 14 amino acids. The CDR3 nucleotides are TGTGCCAGTAGGCCACAGGGGGAGGCCACTGAAGCTTTCTTT. It encodes CASRPQGEATEAFF.

The genes are TRBV6-5 and TRBJ1-1, with TRBD1 as a possible D gene (5 bases). The CDR3 loop spans 16 amino acids. Germline values: CDR1 MNHEY, CDR2 SVGAGI. V gave up 0 bases and J gave up 0 bases, with 11 bases separating them. The CDR3 region has the DNA TGTGCCAGCAGTTACTCGAAAGGGACGTTGAACACTGAAGCTTTCTTT. Translation gives CASSYSKGTLNTEAFF.

There are a few counts of this clonotype. This chain links TRBV12-3 or TRBV12-4 with TRBJ2-7; 8 bases line up with TRBD1. V was clipped by 10 bases and J by 0 bases; unmatched bases: 5. The CDR3 runs to 13 residues. CDR3 DNA sequence: TGTGCCACGCGGGACAGGACCTCCTACGAGCAGTACTTC. Translation: CATRDRTSYEQYF.

The DNA for the CDR3 is TGTGCCAGCAGCTTAAACAGGGTTGGCTACACCTTC. It encodes CASSLNRVGYTF. The chain employs TRBV7-2 and TRBJ1-2; D is perhaps TRBD1 (6 bases). Trimming left V 2 bases short and J 7 bases short, with 8 bases between. CDR1 is SGHTA and CDR2 is FQGNSA in the germline V gene. This CDR3 spans 12 amino acids.

V and J are TRBV5-1 and TRBJ1-4; tentative D call: TRBD1 (6 bases). The CDR3 totals 20 residues. The germline gives CDR1 SGHRS, CDR2 YFSETQ. Between the trimmed V and J ends, which lost 4 bases and 1 base, there was a span of 26 bases. The DNA for the CDR3 is TGCGCCAGCAGCCAGGGAGCTGGGGGCGCCTACCCGAGAACTAATGAAAAACTGTTTTTT. As protein: CASSQGAGGAYPRTNEKLFF.

CDR3 in amino acids: CASSHSKGPANYGYTF. The CDR3 nucleotides are TGTGCCAGCAGTCATAGCAAGGGTCCAGCTAACTATGGCTACACCTTC. V is TRBV12-3 or TRBV12-4 and J is TRBJ1-2; D not resolved. The length of the CDR3 is 16 residues. Between the trimmed V and J ends, which lost 5 bases and 0 bases, there was a span of 16 bases.

This clonotype was counted between two and nine times. The J gene is TRBJ2-7, the V gene TRBV9; D not resolved. In germline, CDR1 is SGDLS, CDR2 YYNGEE. The CDR3 contains 14 residues. Trimming stripped 0 bases from V and 1 base from J, with 8 bases between. CDR3 sequence (DNA): TGTGCCAGCAGCGTAGATTCAGAGTCCTACGAGCAGTACTTC. Translating it yields CASSVDSESYEQYF.

This clonotype turned up a few times. This sequence joins TRBV7-3 and TRBJ2-2, with 8 bases lining up with TRBD1. From germline, CDR1 is SGHTA and CDR2 FQGTGA. Losses at the gene ends were 5 bases for V and 7 bases for J; bases not matched to a gene: 12. This CDR3 comprises 16 residues. As DNA, the CDR3 is TGTGCCAGCAGCCCTCGGACAGGGAACTCCTACGGGGAGCTGTTTTTT. Protein sequence: CASSPRTGNSYGELFF.

This clonotype appeared a few times. This chain uses TRBV9 with TRBJ2-7; unclear D gene. This CDR3 has 14 amino acids. CDR1 is SGDLS, CDR2 YYNGEE, per germline. V lost 0 bases and J lost 2, with 9 bases in between. The CDR3 DNA follows: TGTGCCAGCAGCGTAGGGGCGGTAACCTACGAGCAGTACTTC. Its translation: CASSVGAVTYEQYF.

This clonotype was seen a few times. The V call is TRBV10-3, the J call TRBJ2-7, with TRBD1 matching over 8 bases. This CDR3 region has 14 residues. Looked up from germline, CDR1 is ENHRY and CDR2 is SYGVKD. The junction had 10 bases not matched to a gene; V was cut back by 6 bases and J by 6 bases. The CDR3 region is CAIRATGEFGEQYF. The CDR3 coding sequence is TGTGCCATCAGAGCGACAGGGGAGTTCGGCGAGCAGTACTTC.

The table lists this clonotype with a few counts. The rearrangement joins TRBV7-9 to TRBJ2-7, with no clear D. The CDR3 consists of 12 residues. Trimming took off 1 base at V and 4 bases at J, with 5 bases between the two ends. Germline V gene sequence: CDR1 SEHNR, CDR2 FQNEAQ (reference sequence). The CDR3 is CASSLEEYEQYF. CDR3 nucleotides: TGTGCCAGCAGCTTAGAGGAATACGAGCAGTACTTC.

V and J are TRBV4-3 and TRBJ1-5, with D unclear. V lost 1 base and J 2 bases, leaving 9 bases between the germline ends. Germline-derived CDR1 and CDR2 are LGHNA and YSLEER. The CDR3 is 15 amino acids. The CDR3 loop reads CASSQGVAGNQPQHF. As DNA, the CDR3 is TGCGCCAGCAGCCAAGGGGTGGCCGGCAATCAGCCCCAGCATTTT.

This clonotype was picked up many times. The chain couples TRBV12-3 or TRBV12-4 to TRBJ1-5, with D possibly TRBD1 on 6 matching bases. The CDR3 is 15 residues long. Trimming removed 5 bases at V and 0 bases at J, with 11 bases between. The CDR3 region has the DNA TGTGCCAGCAGTCCACAGGGTTATAGCAATCAGCCCCAGCATTTT. Its protein product is CASSPQGYSNQPQHF.

This clonotype was observed a handful of times. V gene TRBV4-1 combines with J gene TRBJ2-5, with unresolved D. Trimming pared 5 bases from V and 7 bases from J, leaving 14 bases between. The V gene's germline CDR1 is MGHRA and CDR2 YSYEKL. This CDR3 region has 13 residues. CDR3 nucleotide sequence: TGCGCCAGCAGCGCGACCCTAATGGGGACCCAGTACTTC. This translates into CASSATLMGTQYF.

This clonotype was detected many times. V gene TRBV5-1 combines with J gene TRBJ2-7, with 9 positions matching TRBD2. V shed 0 bases, J shed 7 bases, and the junction held 11 bases outside the gene matches. This CDR3 is 16 amino acids long. Per germline, CDR1 SGHRS and CDR2 YFSETQ. Written as DNA, the CDR3 is TGCGCCAGCAGCTTGGGGGCTAGCGGGGCCCCTCGGGAGCAGTACTTC. Residues: CASSLGASGAPREQYF. The full variable domain, rest sourced from reference TRBV5-1 and TRBJ2-7, is KAGVTQTPRYLIKTRGQQVTLSCSPISGHRSVSWYQQTPGQGLQFLFEYFSETQRNKGNFPGRFSGRQFSNSRSEMNVSTLELGDSALYLCASSLGASGAPREQYFGPGTRLTVT.

A few counts support this clonotype. This chain connects TRBV6-5 to TRBJ2-7; D possibly corresponds to TRBD2 (5 bases). V lost 2 bases and J 2 bases, leaving 13 bases between the germline ends. There are 15 residues in the CDR3. The germline V gene has CDR1 MNHEY and CDR2 SVGAGI. The CDR3: CASSYIIGETYEQYF. The CDR3 nucleotides are TGTGCCAGCAGTTACATCATCGGGGAAACCTACGAGCAGTACTTC.

With respect to this clonotype: One junction end does not reproduce the germline sequence, and a read error may be involved. The chain couples TRBV4-3 to TRBJ2-1, with D perhaps assigned TRBD1 or TRBD2 (6 bases each). Germline V gene lookup returns CDR1 LGHNA and CDR2 YSLEER. CDR3 length: 14 amino acids. CDR3 region: CAGSQERGRAEQFF. The CDR3 DNA is TGCGCCGGCAGCCAAGAACGGGGGCGGGCTGAGCAGTTCTTC.

This clonotype was seen a handful of times. The rearrangement links TRBV20-1 to TRBJ2-7, with D perhaps matching TRBD1 (6 bases). This CDR3 spans 13 amino acids. The germline V gene has CDR1 DFQATT and CDR2 SNEGSKA (reference sequence). Between the trimmed V and J ends, which lost 4 bases and 4 bases, there was a span of 14 bases. The CDR3 DNA sequence: TGCAGTGCTAACAGGGACACCACATACGAGCAGTACTTC. This encodes CSANRDTTYEQYF.

The chain carries TRBV2 and TRBJ2-7; no clear D gene. Germline CDR1 is SNHLY and CDR2 is FYNNEI. Trimming left V 6 bases short and J 7 bases short, with 10 bases between. The CDR3 extends over 11 amino acids. The CDR3 nucleotides are TGTGCCAGCAGCGGCCTTTCGGAGCAGTACTTC. Translated: CASSGLSEQYF.

This clonotype was seen repeatedly, ten times or more. The J gene is TRBJ2-1, the V gene TRBV3-1; TRBD2 agrees at 8 bases. Trimming cost V 4 bases and J 9 bases; bases outside gene matches: 8. Per the germline V gene, CDR1 is LGHDT and CDR2 is YNNKEL (reference sequence). This CDR3 comprises 14 residues. CDR3 residues: CASSPRTSLSEQFF. CDR3 coding DNA: TGTGCCAGCAGCCCCCGGACTAGCTTGAGTGAGCAGTTCTTC.